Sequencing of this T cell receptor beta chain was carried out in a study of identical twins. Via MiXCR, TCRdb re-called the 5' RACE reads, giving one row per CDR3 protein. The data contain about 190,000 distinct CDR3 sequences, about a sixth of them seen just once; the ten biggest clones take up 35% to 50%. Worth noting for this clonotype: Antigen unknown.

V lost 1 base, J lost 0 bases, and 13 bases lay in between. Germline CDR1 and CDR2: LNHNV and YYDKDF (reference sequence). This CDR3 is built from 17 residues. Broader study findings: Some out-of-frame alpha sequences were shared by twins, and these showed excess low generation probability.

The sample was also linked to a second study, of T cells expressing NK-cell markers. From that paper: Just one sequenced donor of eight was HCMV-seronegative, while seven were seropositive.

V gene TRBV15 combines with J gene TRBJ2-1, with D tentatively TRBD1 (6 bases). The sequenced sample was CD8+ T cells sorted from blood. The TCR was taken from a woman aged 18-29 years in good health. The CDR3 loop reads CATSRAGDRISYNEQFF. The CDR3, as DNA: TGTGCCACCAGCAGAGCAGGAGACAGGATCTCCTACAATGAGCAGTTCTTC.